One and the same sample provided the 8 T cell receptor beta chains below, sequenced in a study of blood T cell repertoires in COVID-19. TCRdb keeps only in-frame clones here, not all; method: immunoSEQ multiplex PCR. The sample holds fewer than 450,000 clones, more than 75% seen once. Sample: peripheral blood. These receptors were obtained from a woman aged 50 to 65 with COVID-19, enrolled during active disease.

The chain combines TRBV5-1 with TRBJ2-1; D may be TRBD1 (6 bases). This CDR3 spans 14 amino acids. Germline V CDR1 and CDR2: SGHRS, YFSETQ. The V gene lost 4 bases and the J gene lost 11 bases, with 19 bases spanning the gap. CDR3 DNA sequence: TGCGCCAGCAGCCAGACAGGTAATTCCGACAAGCAGTTCTTC. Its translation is CASSQTGNSDKQFF.

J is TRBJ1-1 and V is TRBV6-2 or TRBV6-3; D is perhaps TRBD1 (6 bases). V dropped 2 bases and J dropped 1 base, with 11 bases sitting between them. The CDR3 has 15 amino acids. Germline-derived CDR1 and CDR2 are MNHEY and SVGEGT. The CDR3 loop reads CASSYPQGKNTEAFF. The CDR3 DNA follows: TGTGCCAGCAGTTACCCACAGGGTAAGAACACTGAAGCTTTCTTT.

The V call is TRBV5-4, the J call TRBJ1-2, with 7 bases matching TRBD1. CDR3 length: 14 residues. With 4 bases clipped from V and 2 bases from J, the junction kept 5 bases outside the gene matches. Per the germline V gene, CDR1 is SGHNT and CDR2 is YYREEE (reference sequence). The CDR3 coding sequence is TGTGCCAGCAGCGAGGGACAGCAAAACTATGGCTACACCTTC. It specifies CASSEGQQNYGYTF.

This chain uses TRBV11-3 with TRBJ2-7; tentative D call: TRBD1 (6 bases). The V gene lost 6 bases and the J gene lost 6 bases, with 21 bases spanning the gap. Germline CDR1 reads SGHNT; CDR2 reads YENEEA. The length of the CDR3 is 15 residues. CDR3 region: CASSFVGAGRTEQYF. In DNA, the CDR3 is TGTGCCAGCAGTTTCGTGGGGGCGGGCCGGACCGAGCAGTACTTC.

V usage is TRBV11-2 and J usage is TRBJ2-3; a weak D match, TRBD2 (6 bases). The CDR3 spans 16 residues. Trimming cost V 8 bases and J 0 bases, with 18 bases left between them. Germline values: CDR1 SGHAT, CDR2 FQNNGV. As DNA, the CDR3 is TGTGCCAGCCTCGATTGGGGGAGCGGGAGCACAGATACGCAGTATTTT. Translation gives CASLDWGSGSTDTQYF. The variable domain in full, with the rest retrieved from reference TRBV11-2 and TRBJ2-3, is EAGVAQSPRYKIIEKRQSVAFWCNPISGHATLYWYQQILGQGPKLLIQFQNNGVVDDSQLPKDRFSAERLKGVDSTLKIQPAKLEDSAVYLCASLDWGSGSTDTQYFGPGTRLTVL.

The CDR3 loop is CASSEFSSRGNSPLHF. The CDR3, as DNA: TGTGCCAGCAGTGAATTTTCGAGCAGGGGGAATTCACCCCTCCACTTT. The chain carries TRBV25-1 and TRBJ1-6, with 7 positions matching TRBD1. The CDR3 sequence is 16 residues long. After removal of 1 base from V and 7 bases from J, the junction contained 7 bases not matched to a gene. The germline gives CDR1 MGHDK, CDR2 SYGVNS.

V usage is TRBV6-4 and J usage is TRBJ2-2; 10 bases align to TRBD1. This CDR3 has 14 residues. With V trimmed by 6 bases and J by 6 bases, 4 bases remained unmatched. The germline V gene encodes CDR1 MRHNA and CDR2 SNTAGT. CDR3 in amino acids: CASSRQGAPGELFF. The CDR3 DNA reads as TGTGCCAGCAGCCGACAGGGGGCTCCCGGGGAGCTGTTTTTT.

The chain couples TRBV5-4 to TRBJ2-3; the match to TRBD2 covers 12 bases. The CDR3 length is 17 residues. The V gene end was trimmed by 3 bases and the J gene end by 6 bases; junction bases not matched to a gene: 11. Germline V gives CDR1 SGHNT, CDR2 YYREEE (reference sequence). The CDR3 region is CASSSPGLAGTTDTQYF. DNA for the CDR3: TGTGCCAGCAGCTCACCGGGACTAGCGGGCACCACGGATACGCAGTATTTT.